The source of this TCR beta chain is a study of blood T cell repertoires in COVID-19. Germline assignment: CDR1 KGHSH and CDR2 LQKENI. The CDR3 consists of 15 residues. V lost 6 bases to trimming and J lost 2 bases; unmatched junction nucleotides: 8. Residents of about two dozen US areas, aged roughly 18 to 90 years, made up the participants. Participants reported their clinical history, and cohort assignment relied on those reports. Per the authors' pipeline: Amplification of reference gene primers was used by the study to estimate nucleated cell counts. Assay used: immunoSEQ multiplex PCR; TCRdb lists only in-frame clones, some missing. That table furnishes V, J and clone size, whereas the DNA furnished D and trimming. The table shows around 240,000 clones, with approximately 90% occurring only once.

The source material was PBMCs or T cells enriched from blood (not recorded which). The rearrangement joins TRBV18 to TRBJ2-3, with 7 nucleotides matching TRBD2. The TCR comes from a man aged 45 to 65 who had been exposed to COVID-19. The CDR3 DNA reads as TGTGCCAGCTCTACCCGCCGGGGGGTCACAGATACGCAGTATTTT. It codes for CASSTRRGVTDTQYF.